Shown below are 2 T cell receptor beta chains from a single sample sequenced in a study of T-cell reconstitution after alpha-beta-depleted transplantation in children. The TCRbeta library incorporated unique molecular identifiers. Each CDR3 protein gets one entry after TCRdb re-called the PCR reads with MiXCR. The repertoire consists of approximately 270,000 distinct CDR3 sequences, with around 9.6% occurring once and the leading ten covering 10%. Sequencing used PBMCs from the stem cell graft donor, obtained from the stem cell graft. The receptor set was obtained from a human donor who donated a stem cell graft to a child with SCID.

This clonotype was recorded at least ten times. J is TRBJ1-5 and V is TRBV27; no clear D gene. Trimming shortened V by 6 bases and J by 7 bases, and 19 bases separated the two germline ends. Germline CDR1 MNHEY, CDR2 SMNVEV (reference sequence). The CDR3 length is 15 residues. The chain's CDR3 is CASRYRWEGHQPQHF. Here the CDR3 DNA reads TGTGCCAGCAGATATCGTTGGGAAGGGCACCAGCCCCAGCATTTT.

Only a few counts were recorded for this clonotype. The rearrangement uses TRBV20-1 and TRBJ2-5; TRBD2 matches at 12 bases. Germline CDR1 DFQATT, CDR2 SNEGSKA (reference sequence). The CDR3 consists of 13 residues. Trimming cost V 5 bases and J 6 bases; bases outside gene matches: 4. The CDR3 loop is CSASSGGAQTQYF. DNA of the CDR3: TGCAGTGCTTCTAGCGGGGGGGCTCAGACCCAGTACTTC.